This paragraph reports one T cell receptor beta chain. There is no known antigen for this receptor. The sample holds no much larger clone one base away, and base qualities are not on file. This specimen comes from a study of T cell repertoires in cytomegalovirus infection (dated by TCRdb to about 2019). About the study as a whole: Donor HLA type was relevant to the analysis, as public TCR beta signatures indicated carriage of CMV infection together with the matching HLA type.

The CDR3 goes from the cysteine to the phenylalanine over 14 residues. Left in the record is the CDR3 DNA by itself, 42 bases read in frame from the first base. The germline V gene provides CDR1 MNHEY and CDR2 SVGEGT. V is reduced by 7 bases and J by 1 base, leaving a spacing of 11 bases between them. The paper's findings and limits, for the study overall: In the ex vivo response, HLA-C-restricted CMV-specific TCR beta clonotypes were dominant, and in two of eight donors the single most frequent clonotype came from this HLA-C-restricted group. In both this cohort and an independent cohort of under 450 donors, the cumulative frequency of public TCR beta family members distinguished carriers of CMV infection plus the relevant HLA type.

The data were produced on an Illumina HiSeq 1500. TCRdb ran its own pipeline on the public reads, namely fastp trimming at Q25 and MiXCR clone calling, and kept in-frame beta chains. Each entry merges the rows of one CDR3 protein and shows their most common DNA and genes. The sample table records more than 85,000 distinct CDR3 sequences; around 22% of these occur just once. Together, the top ten hold roughly two fifths of the sample. Sequenced sample: CD8+ T cells from PBMCs. The receptor chain draws on TRBV6-2 or TRBV6-3 and TRBJ1-5; the D gene cannot be named for sure. The TCR sequence derives from a human donor in good health (CMV status not recorded). Some clones in this sample may be carry-over from other donors' samples. The DNA sequence is as follows: TGTGCCAGCACCGACCCGGGCAGCAATCAGCCCCAGCATTTT. Its protein is CASTDPGSNQPQHF.